The clone carrying this T cell receptor (beta chain) turned up a few times. Its specificity is not known. These data come from a study of shared clonotypes between healthy human individuals. General study points: Sampling covered nothing but blood. Tissue TCR repertoires likely differ from those found in blood.

The V gene's germline CDR1 is MNHEY and CDR2 SMNVEV (reference sequence). This CDR3 has 13 residues. V lost 5 bases and J 3 bases, leaving 11 bases between the germline ends. The method was immunoSEQ multiplex PCR; TCRdb's version includes in-frame clones alone and lacks a portion of them. The sample consists of roughly 700,000 clones, approximately 79% of them appearing once. This chain connects TRBV27 to TRBJ2-7, with unresolved D. Specimen: memory CD4+ T cells sorted from blood. Subset: CD45RA-negative fraction. The receptor's source is a woman between 25 and 40 years old in good health. CDR3 sequence reads: CASSEQAGYEQYF. The CDR3 DNA reads as TGTGCCAGCAGTGAGCAGGCTGGCTACGAGCAGTACTTC.